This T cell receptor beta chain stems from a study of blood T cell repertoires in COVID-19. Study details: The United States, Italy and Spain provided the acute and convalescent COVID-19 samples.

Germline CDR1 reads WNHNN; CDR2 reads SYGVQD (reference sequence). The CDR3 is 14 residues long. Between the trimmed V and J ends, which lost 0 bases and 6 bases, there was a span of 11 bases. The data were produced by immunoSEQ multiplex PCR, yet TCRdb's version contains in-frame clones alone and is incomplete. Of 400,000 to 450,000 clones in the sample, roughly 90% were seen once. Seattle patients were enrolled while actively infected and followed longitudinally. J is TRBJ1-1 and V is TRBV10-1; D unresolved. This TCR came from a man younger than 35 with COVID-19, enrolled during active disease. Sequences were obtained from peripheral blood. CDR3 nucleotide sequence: TGCGCCAGCAGTGAGTCGCCAGGAATACCTGAAGCTTTCTTT. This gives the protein CASSESPGIPEAFF.